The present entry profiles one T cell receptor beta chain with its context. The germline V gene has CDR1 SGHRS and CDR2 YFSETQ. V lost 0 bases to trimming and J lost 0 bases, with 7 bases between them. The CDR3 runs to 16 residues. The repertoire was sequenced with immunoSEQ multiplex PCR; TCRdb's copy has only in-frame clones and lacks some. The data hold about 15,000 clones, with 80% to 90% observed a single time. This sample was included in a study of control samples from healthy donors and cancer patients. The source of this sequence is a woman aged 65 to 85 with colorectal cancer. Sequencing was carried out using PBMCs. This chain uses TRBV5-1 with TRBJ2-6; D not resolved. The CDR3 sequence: CASSLGPNSGANVLTF. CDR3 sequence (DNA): TGCGCCAGCAGCTTGGGGCCGAACTCTGGGGCCAACGTCCTGACTTTC.